What follows describes a single T cell receptor beta chain. Its antigen is unidentified. Method: immunoSEQ multiplex PCR; TCRdb's copy keeps in-frame clones and lacks some. The table lists some 97,000 clones, about 91% of them singletons. This record belongs to a study of siplizumab effects on memory and regulatory T cells. The CDR3 runs to 15 residues. V shed 4 bases and J shed 4 bases, with 17 bases lying between them. Germline CDR1 is SGHKS and CDR2 is YYEKEE (reference sequence). Study results and limitations: Major contributors to the alloresponse seemed to be naive T cells, which also appeared more diverse than memory cells. The majority of clones, roughly 75-97% of proliferating CD4+ or CD8+ clones, lacked an assignable naive or memory phenotype.

The chain recombines TRBV5-5 with TRBJ1-2; tentatively, D is TRBD1 (5 bases). This clonotype was obtained from a human donor in good health. The sequenced material came from CD4+ T cells sorted from blood. The CDR3 DNA follows: TGTGCCAGCAGCCCGCAGGGAAGGGAACGCTATGGCTACACCTTC. It specifies CASSPQGRERYGYTF.